The following is a T cell receptor beta chain sequence with its context. This entry belongs to a study of shared clonotypes between healthy human individuals. Sequenced by immunoSEQ multiplex PCR; TCRdb stores in-frame clones only, minus some. The profile shows about 2.3 million clones, 90% to 95% of them singletons. Germline values: CDR1 SGHRS, CDR2 YFSETQ. This CDR3 is 15 amino acids long. V shed 4 bases, J shed 6 bases, and the junction held 9 bases outside the gene matches. The TCR comes from a man younger than 30 in good health. Some clones in this sample may be carry-over from other donors' samples. Source material: naive CD4+ T cells from PBMCs. Documented subset: CD45RA+ positively selected. This chain joins TRBV5-1 and TRBJ2-3, with 9 positions matching TRBD2. The CDR3 reads CASSPGVAGVDTQYF. The CDR3 nucleotides are TGCGCCAGCAGCCCCGGGGTAGCGGGGGTCGATACGCAGTATTTT.